This TCR beta chain stems from a study of T cell changes during pregnancy in multiple sclerosis. TCRdb's table, derived via immunoSEQ multiplex PCR, lists solely in-frame clones and lacks some. The sample contains around 30,000 clones, more than 75% of which appear only once. The CDR3 runs 14 residues. Germline V gene lookup returns CDR1 LNHNV and CDR2 YYDKDF (reference sequence). The V and J ends lost 5 bases and 0 bases respectively, with 9 bases between them. The TCR sequence derives from a female donor with multiple sclerosis, enrolled in a pregnancy study. The chain employs TRBV15 and TRBJ2-3; a possible D gene is TRBD2 (6 bases). Source: CD8+ T cells from peripheral blood mononuclear cells, taken after pregnancy. The CDR3 sequence is CATSLGTSTDTQYF. In DNA form, the CDR3 reads TGTGCCACCAGCCTGGGGACTAGCACAGATACGCAGTATTTT.